What follows describes a single TCR beta chain. Its antigen is undetermined. The V and J ends lost 4 bases and 3 bases, in that order; junction bases with no gene match: 5. Per the germline V gene, CDR1 is MGHRA and CDR2 is YSYEKL. The CDR3 loop spans 15 amino acids. The sample is drawn from a study of T cell responses to AZD1222 COVID-19 vaccine. Study-level results: White British ancestry dominated among donors, who included more females, and clonal diversity was possibly underestimated. Seropositivity was recorded at baseline in only 6 or 7 AZD1222 recipients.

The table came from immunoSEQ multiplex PCR; TCRdb's copy has only in-frame clones and leaves some out. The sample includes approximately 90,000 clones, 85% to 90% of them seen just once. This receptor was identified in an adult in good health. Here the sequenced sample was peripheral blood, taken on day 0 of AZD1222 vaccination. This sequence joins TRBV4-1 and TRBJ2-7; 11 nucleotides match TRBD2. In nucleotides, the CDR3 is TGCGCCAGCAGCCCAACTAGCGGGGGCCTCTACGAGCAGTACTTC. Translating it yields CASSPTSGGLYEQYF.